Listed here are 15 T cell receptor beta chains from one sample, sequenced in a study of blood T cell repertoires in COVID-19 (dated by TCRdb to about 2020). Receptor amplification or capture employed the immunoSEQ multiplex PCR assay. TCRdb carries this immuneACCESS record with in-frame sequences only. Its versions omit some clonotypes, under half of them owing to an unresolved V gene in the studies checked, with the rest unexplained. This sample holds 220,000 or so clones; around 89% were observed only once. About 15% of the sample is held by the ten biggest clonotypes. Input material: PBMCs or T cells enriched from blood (not recorded which). The receptor set was obtained from a man in his thirties or forties who had been exposed to COVID-19.

As to this clone: Other DNA sequences in this specimen translate into the identical CDR3. V is TRBV13 and J is TRBJ1-2; D perhaps matches TRBD1 (6 bases). The germline V gene encodes CDR1 PRHDT and CDR2 FYEKMQ (reference sequence). This CDR3 has 14 amino acids. V was clipped by 1 base and J by 4 bases, with 10 bases between them. CDR3 region: CASSLEGGGYGYTF. CDR3 in DNA: TGTGCCAGCAGCTTAGAGGGAGGGGGCTATGGCTACACCTTC.

The V and J genes are TRBV5-1 and TRBJ2-4; D perhaps matches TRBD1 (6 bases). The CDR3 spans 14 residues. Germline loops: CDR1 SGHRS, CDR2 YFSETQ. V lost 0 bases and J lost 8, with 12 bases in between. The CDR3 reads CASSLGRGWDIQYF. The CDR3 DNA sequence: TGCGCCAGCAGCTTGGGCAGGGGATGGGACATTCAGTACTTC.

The V and J genes are TRBV6-2 or TRBV6-3 and TRBJ1-6; 9 nucleotides agree with TRBD1. Losses at the gene ends were 0 bases for V and 7 bases for J; bases not matched to a gene: 4. This CDR3 has 16 residues. The V gene's germline CDR1 is MNHEY and CDR2 SVGEGT. DNA for the CDR3: TGTGCCAGCAGTTACTCAACCGGGACAGGGAATTCACCCCTCCACTTT. It translates to CASSYSTGTGNSPLHF.

This clone was seen a single time. The DNA for the CDR3 is TGTGCCAGCAGCCGCGGGCAGGGGGCGCGGAGGAACACTGAAGCTTTCTTT. Amino acid sequence: CASSRGQGARRNTEAFF. This chain links TRBV5-8 with TRBJ1-1; 8 bases are a match to TRBD1. The CDR3 is 17 residues long. Per the germline V gene, CDR1 is SGHTS and CDR2 is YDEGEE. Trimming took 4 bases from V and 1 from J; bases not matched to a gene: 12.

In this sample, this clone turned up once. CDR3 residues: CASSRTFEGEAFF. Here the CDR3 DNA reads TGTGCCAGCAGCCGGACTTTCGAGGGTGAAGCTTTCTTT. The chain recombines TRBV11-2 with TRBJ1-1, with no clear D. V was trimmed by 5 bases and J by 7 bases, leaving 14 bases between them. The germline CDR1 and CDR2 sequences are SGHAT and FQNNGV. The CDR3 is made up of 13 amino acids.

The gene calls are TRBV20-1 and TRBJ2-7, with D possibly matching TRBD2 (6 bases). Between the trimmed V and J ends, which lost 3 bases and 0 bases, there was a span of 15 bases. The CDR3 spans 15 residues. Germline V lookup: CDR1 DFQATT, CDR2 SNEGSKA (reference sequence). This CDR3 reads CSASDGGTNSYEQYF. The CDR3 region has the DNA TGCAGTGCTAGTGATGGGGGGACCAACTCCTACGAGCAGTACTTC.

The chain is built from TRBV27 and TRBJ1-1; no clear D. In germline, CDR1 is MNHEY, CDR2 SMNVEV (reference sequence). The CDR3 totals 13 residues. Trimming removed 6 bases at V and 0 bases at J, with 8 bases between. The CDR3 spells CASRHTVNTEAFF. The CDR3 DNA reads TGTGCCAGCAGGCACACAGTGAACACTGAAGCTTTCTTT.

The J gene is TRBJ1-5, the V gene TRBV28; the D is unclear. This CDR3 has 16 amino acids. V lost 2 bases to trimming and J lost 0 bases, with 11 bases between them. Germline V CDR1 and CDR2: MDHEN, SYDVKM. The CDR3 DNA reads as TGTGCCAGCAGTTTAAGGCGGATCTCTAGCAATCAGCCCCAGCATTTT. Translating it yields CASSLRRISSNQPQHF.

This sequence joins TRBV10-1 and TRBJ2-3, with a weak D call TRBD1 (5 bases). V lost 3 bases to trimming and J lost 1 base, with 23 bases between them. The germline CDR1 and CDR2 sequences are WNHNN and SYGVQD (reference sequence). The CDR3 is 19 amino acids. CDR3 nucleotide sequence: TGCGCCAGCAGTGAAGCCCTCCCTTGGGGCAGGACCTGCACAGATACGCAGTATTTT. Residues: CASSEALPWGRTCTDTQYF.

The chain is built from TRBV19 and TRBJ1-2; TRBD1 is a possible D gene (5 bases). V dropped 7 bases and J dropped 1 base, with 22 bases sitting between them. The germline gives CDR1 LNHDA, CDR2 SQIVND (reference sequence). There are 17 residues in the CDR3. In DNA, the CDR3 is TGTGCCAGTACCACAGGATTAACTCGCTACATTAACTATGGCTACACCTTC. Translated, it gives CASTTGLTRYINYGYTF.

Only a few counts were recorded for this clone. The V gene is TRBV15, the J gene TRBJ2-1; D uncertain. Germline loops: CDR1 LNHNV, CDR2 YYDKDF (reference sequence). V lost 1 base to trimming and J lost 6 bases, with 13 bases between them. CDR3 length: 15 residues. The CDR3 DNA follows: TGTGCCACCAGCAGAGGGGCCAGTCCCCCCAATGAGCAGTTCTTC. Residues: CATSRGASPPNEQFF. Full variable domain (outside the CDR3, taken from reference TRBV15 and TRBJ2-1): DAMVIQNPRYQVTQFGKPVTLSCSQTLNHNVMYWYQQKSSQAPKLLFHYYDKDFNNEADTPDNFQSRRPNTSFCFLDIRSPGLGDTAMYLCATSRGASPPNEQFFGPGTRLTVL.

This chain joins TRBV13 and TRBJ2-1, with a weak D call TRBD1 (6 bases). CDR1 is PRHDT, CDR2 FYEKMQ, per germline (reference sequence). The CDR3 has 15 residues. V was clipped by 7 bases and J by 7 bases, with 20 bases between them. CDR3 DNA: TGTGCCAGCACCCAAGGGGGACAAGAGGGGAATGAGCAGTTCTTC. Its protein is CASTQGGQEGNEQFF.

This clone was seen only once. This chain connects TRBV18 to TRBJ2-5; possibly TRBD1 for D (5 bases). Germline V lookup: CDR1 KGHSH, CDR2 LQKENI. The V end was cut by 2 bases, the J end by 4 bases, with 14 bases between. The CDR3 extends over 15 amino acids. CDR3 loop: CASSPAKGRGETQYF. The CDR3 coding sequence is TGTGCCAGCTCACCAGCGAAGGGAAGGGGAGAGACCCAGTACTTC.

The J gene is TRBJ2-5, the V gene TRBV9; no clear D gene. Germline V gene sequence: CDR1 SGDLS, CDR2 YYNGEE. The CDR3 spans 14 residues. Deletions cut 4 bases from V and 3 bases from J, with 13 bases between. CDR3 in DNA: TGTGCCAGCAGCCCCAGTGGCAGGAAAGAGACCCAGTACTTC. It translates to CASSPSGRKETQYF. The full variable domain, rest sourced from reference TRBV9 and TRBJ2-5, is DSGVTQTPKHLITATGQRVTLRCSPRSGDLSVYWYQQSLDQGLQFLIQYYNGEERAKGNILERFSAQQFPDLHSELNLSSLELGDSALYFCASSPSGRKETQYFGPGTRLLVL.

The chain recombines TRBV18 with TRBJ2-5, with 9 bases that match TRBD2. The J segment lost 5 bases and the V segment lost 4 bases, leaving 8 bases of the junction unmatched. The CDR3 loop spans 15 amino acids. Germline V gene lookup returns CDR1 KGHSH and CDR2 LQKENI. The chain's CDR3 is CASSLGASGVETQYF. In DNA form, the CDR3 reads TGTGCCAGCTCACTCGGGGCTAGCGGGGTTGAGACCCAGTACTTC.